This T cell receptor beta chain appears in the sequencing data of a study of blood T cell repertoires in COVID-19. Across the study: COVID-19 samples collected from the United States, Italy and Spain covered acute and convalescent phases.

Data came from immunoSEQ multiplex PCR; TCRdb stores just in-frame clones and leaves some out. The sample consists of approximately 68,000 clones, around 83% of them appearing once. This clone was detected only once. The material sequenced was peripheral blood. The receptor was isolated from a woman of 80 years or more with active or convalescent COVID-19.

In nucleotides, the CDR3 is TGTGCCAGCAGCCATCGGTGGGGCCGAGGCTTCGAGCAGTACTTC. This codes for CASSHRWGRGFEQYF. This sequence joins TRBV3-1 (or the pseudogene TRBV3-2) and TRBJ2-7; perhaps TRBD1 as D (5 bases). The CDR3 is 15 residues long. Trimming pared 3 bases from V and 6 bases from J, leaving 18 bases between. The germline V gene encodes CDR1 LGHDT and CDR2 YNNKEL (reference sequence).